This record concerns one TCR beta chain sequence. Generated by immunoSEQ multiplex PCR, the TCRdb table keeps only in-frame clones and is missing some. The profile shows some 150,000 clones, 89% of them singletons. J was trimmed by 5 bases and V by 0 bases; bases with no gene match: 7. Germline lookup yields CDR1 SGHRS and CDR2 YFSETQ. This CDR3 is 15 amino acids long. These data are taken from a study of T cell responses to AZD1222 COVID-19 vaccine. The input for sequencing was peripheral blood, taken 28 days after the second AZD1222 dose. The receptor was isolated from an adult who received the AZD1222 COVID-19 vaccine. V usage is TRBV5-1 and J usage is TRBJ2-5; 7 nucleotides line up with TRBD2. The chain's CDR3 is CASSLAAWGGETQYF. In nucleotides, the CDR3 is TGCGCCAGCAGCTTGGCCGCCTGGGGAGGGGAGACCCAGTACTTC.